The clone carrying this TCR beta chain has just a few counts. V lost 4 bases to trimming and J lost 0 bases, with 10 bases between them. The CDR3 sequence is 14 residues long. The germline CDR1 and CDR2 sequences are PRHDT and FYEKMQ (reference sequence). The authors' processing: From reference gene primer amplification, estimates of nucleated cell counts were derived. Clones were sequenced by immunoSEQ multiplex PCR, and TCRdb holds only the in-frame ones, with some missing. V, J and clone size are taken as reported in that table, and D and trimming were inferred from the DNA itself. The sample shows about 60,000 clones, 75% to 90% of them seen only once. The data were taken from a study of blood T cell repertoires in COVID-19. Whole-study context: Specimens from acute and convalescent COVID-19 originated in the United States, Italy and Spain. PBMCs, B-cell-depleted T cells, or T cells were the source of the cDNA or gDNA that made up the material.

The chain carries TRBV13 and TRBJ2-7; a weak D match, TRBD1 (6 bases). The sequenced material came from peripheral blood. The sequence was obtained from a human donor with acute or convalescent COVID-19. The donor label of this sample is uncertain. The CDR3 nucleotides read TGTGCCAGCAGCTCCTCGACAGGCTCCTACGAGCAGTACGTC. Residues: CASSSSTGSYEQYV.